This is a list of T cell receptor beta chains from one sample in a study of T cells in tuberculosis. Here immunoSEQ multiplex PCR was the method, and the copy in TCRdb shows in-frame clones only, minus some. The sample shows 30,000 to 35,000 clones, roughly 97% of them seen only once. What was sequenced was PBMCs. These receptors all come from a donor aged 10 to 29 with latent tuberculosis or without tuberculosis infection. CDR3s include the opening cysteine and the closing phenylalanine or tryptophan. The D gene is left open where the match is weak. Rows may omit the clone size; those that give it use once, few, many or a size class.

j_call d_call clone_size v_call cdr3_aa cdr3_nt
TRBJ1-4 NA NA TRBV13 CASSLGGFGEKLFF TGTGCCAGCAGCTTAGGCGGGTTTGGTGAAAAACTGTTTTTT
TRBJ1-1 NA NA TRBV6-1 CASSVGAARNTEAFF TGTGCCAGCAGTGTTGGGGCAGCCAGGAACACTGAAGCTTTCTTT
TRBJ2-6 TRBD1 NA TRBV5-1 CASSLVVGRGHGANVLTF TGCGCCAGCAGCTTGGTGGTAGGTAGGGGGCATGGGGCCAACGTCCTGACTTTC
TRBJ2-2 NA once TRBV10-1 CATEENKRKGEATGELFF TGCGCCACCGAAGAAAACAAAAGGAAGGGAGAGGCCACCGGGGAGCTGTTTTTT
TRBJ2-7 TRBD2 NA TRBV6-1 CASSEALHGTSSYEQYF TGTGCCAGCAGTGAAGCGCTGCACGGGACTAGCTCCTACGAGCAGTACTTC
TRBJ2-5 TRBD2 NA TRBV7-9 CASSHPTSAREETQYF TGTGCCAGCAGCCACCCGACTAGCGCGAGAGAAGAGACCCAGTACTTC
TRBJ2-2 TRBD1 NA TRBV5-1 CASSRGQRTGELFF TGCGCCAGCAGCAGGGGACAGAGGACCGGGGAGCTGTTTTTT
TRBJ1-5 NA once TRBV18 CASSGYSSGTSDQPQHF TGTGCCAGCTCAGGTTACAGTTCAGGTACCTCCGACCAGCCCCAGCATTTT
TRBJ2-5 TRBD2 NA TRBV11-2 CASSSSGRGGTQYF TGTGCCAGCAGCTCTAGCGGGAGAGGCGGGACCCAGTACTTC
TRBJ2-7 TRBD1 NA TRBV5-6 CASSWGQGAPEQYF TGTGCCAGCAGCTGGGGACAGGGGGCACCCGAGCAGTACTTC
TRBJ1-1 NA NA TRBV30 CAWTPPISRGIEAFF TGTGCCTGGACCCCGCCGATCAGTAGGGGCATTGAAGCTTTCTTT
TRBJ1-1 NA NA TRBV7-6 CASSLFRTEAFF TGTGCCAGCAGCTTATTCCGGACTGAAGCTTTCTTT
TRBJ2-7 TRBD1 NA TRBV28 CASSRTGPYEQYF TGTGCCAGCAGTCGGACAGGGCCCTACGAGCAGTACTTC
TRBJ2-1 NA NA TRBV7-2 CASSNSWGDEQFF TGTGCCAGCAGCAATTCTTGGGGGGATGAGCAGTTCTTC
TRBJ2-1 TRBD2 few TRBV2 CASSALAGYNEQFF TGTGCCAGCAGTGCCCTAGCGGGATACAATGAGCAGTTCTTC
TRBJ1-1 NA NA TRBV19 CASRWGPGNTEAFF TGTGCCAGTCGTTGGGGGCCTGGGAACACTGAAGCTTTCTTT
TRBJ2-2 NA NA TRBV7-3 CASSPVVTGELFF TGTGCCAGCAGCCCCGTTGTCACCGGGGAGCTGTTTTTT
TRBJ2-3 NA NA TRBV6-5 CARLSSTCWAQYF TGTGCCAGACTCTCTAGCACCTGCTGGGCGCAGTATTTT
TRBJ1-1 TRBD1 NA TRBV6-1 CASSNDRDEAFF TGTGCCAGCAGTAACGACAGGGATGAAGCTTTCTTT
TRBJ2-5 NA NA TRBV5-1 CASSPRRGSEETQYF TGCGCCAGCAGCCCACGCCGGGGTAGCGAAGAGACCCAGTACTTC
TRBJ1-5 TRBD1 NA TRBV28 CASSRKNRGSSNQPQHF TGTGCCAGCAGTCGGAAAAACAGGGGCAGCAGCAATCAGCCCCAGCATTTT
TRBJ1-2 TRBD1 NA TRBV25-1 CASSGDRGHGYGYTF TGTGCCAGCAGTGGTGACAGGGGGCACGGCTATGGCTACACCTTC
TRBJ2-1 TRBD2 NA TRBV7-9 CASSFKREGNEQFF TGTGCCAGCAGCTTCAAGCGGGAGGGCAATGAGCAGTTCTTC
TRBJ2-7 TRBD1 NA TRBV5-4 CASSLTGQAPSYEQYF TGTGCCAGCAGCTTGACGGGACAGGCACCCTCCTACGAGCAGTACTTC
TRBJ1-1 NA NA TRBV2 CASSDRETSRAFF TGTGCCAGCAGTGACAGGGAAACCTCACGAGCTTTCTTT
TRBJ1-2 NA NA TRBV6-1 CASSDPSPQGNYGYTF TGTGCCAGCAGTGATCCCTCCCCACAGGGCAACTATGGCTACACCTTC
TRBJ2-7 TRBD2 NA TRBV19 CASSSGRADPYEQYF TGTGCCAGTAGTAGCGGGAGGGCCGATCCCTACGAGCAGTACTTC
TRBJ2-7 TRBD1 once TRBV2 CASSVPGTGSGEQYF TGTGCCAGCAGTGTACCTGGGACAGGGAGCGGCGAGCAGTACTTC
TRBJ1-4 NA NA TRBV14 CASSGDGGTANEKLFF TGTGCCAGCAGCGGAGACGGAGGTACCGCTAATGAAAAACTGTTTTTT